This TCR beta chain derives from a study of T cells in localized non-small cell lung cancer (dated by TCRdb to about 2020). Regarding the study in general: Comparing tumors with uninvolved tumor-adjacent lungs, the study looked at the T cell repertoires of hundreds of patients with early-stage NSCLC. The cohort consisted of under 300 treatment-naive NSCLC patients whose localized lung tumors had been resected. The mean age of the NSCLC patients was roughly 70 years, with 130 or so men and 85 to 110 women.

For this clone: This receptor's antigen is unknown. Base-call qualities are not available, and no considerably larger clone is one nucleotide away.

Results and caveats for the whole study, not just this receptor: A median of 57 of the top 100 tumor clones turned up in the paired uninvolved adjacent lung, and fewer than 35 of those clones also ranked among the top 100 of that same adjacent lung. Because multi-region sequencing of the tumors was not done, intratumor heterogeneity could not be ruled out. Higher T cell density in blood was associated with longer overall survival, whereas higher clonality in adjacent lung was associated with shorter survival. Since the design was exploratory, TCR variables were selected using unadjusted p-values with no false-discovery rate correction. Uninvolved tumor-adjacent lung showed the highest T cell clonality, higher than tumor, which suggests more focused antigenic responses in the uninvolved tumor-adjacent lung.

The immunoSEQ Assay was used to sequence TCR beta CDR3 regions from DNA. As for the authors' bioinformatics: T cell density was computed as TCR beta template counts normalized to usable DNA estimated by amplifying housekeeping genes. Richness was estimated with the preseqR package, extrapolating to 400,000 templates for PBMC samples and 120,000 templates for tissue samples. Clonality was calculated as one minus Pielou's evenness. Tissue-enriched TCRs were identified through differential abundance testing performed on productive amino-acid clonotypes, with a minimum total count of 5 and an alpha of 0.1. The Jaccard Index and the Morisita Overlap Index were used to measure repertoire overlap between compartments. GLIPH clustered TCR beta CDR3s with public tetramer-defined viral CDR3s; viral motifs required at least three viral sequences plus V-gene enrichment. TCRdb took this table from immuneACCESS and kept in-frame rearrangements with V and J called. Such tables lack part of the clones; where checked against another copy, unresolved V genes explain under half of the gap, and the rest is unexplained. The DNA gave D and trimming, while V, J and clone size come from that table. The sample table records about 40,000 clones; around 86% of these occur just once. The ten most abundant clones make up about 7% of the sample.

Cut back by 1 base and 0 bases, the V and J ends lie 6 bases apart. Inclusive of the bounding cysteine and phenylalanine, the CDR3 is 15 residues long. Just the 45-base CDR3 DNA is kept, in frame starting at base 1. From the germline V gene (reference sequence), CDR1 is LNHNV and CDR2 is YYDKDF. At diagnosis, tumor, uninvolved tumor-adjacent lung and peripheral blood were collected and then preserved as a mix of FFPE and fresh-frozen material. For TCR repertoire profiling, the blood samples were analyzed as peripheral blood mononuclear cells. The sequencing used peripheral blood mononuclear cells, collected before any cancer treatment. The TCR originated in a male donor older than 55 with stage II lung adenocarcinoma. The sequence joins TRBV15 to TRBJ1-4, with the D gene not clear enough to name. The CDR3 region: CATSRGTSTNEKLFF. The nucleotide sequence is TGTGCCACCAGCAGAGGGACCTCAACTAATGAAAAACTGTTTTTT.